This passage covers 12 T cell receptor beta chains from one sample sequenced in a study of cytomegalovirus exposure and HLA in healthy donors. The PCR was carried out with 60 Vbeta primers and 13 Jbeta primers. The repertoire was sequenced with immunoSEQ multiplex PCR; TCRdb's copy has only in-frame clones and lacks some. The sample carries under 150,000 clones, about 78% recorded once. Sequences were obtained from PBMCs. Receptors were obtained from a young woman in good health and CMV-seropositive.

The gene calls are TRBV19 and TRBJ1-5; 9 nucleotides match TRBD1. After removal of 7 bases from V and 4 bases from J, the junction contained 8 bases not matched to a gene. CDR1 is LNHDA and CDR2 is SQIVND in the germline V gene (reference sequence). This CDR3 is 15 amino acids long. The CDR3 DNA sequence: TGTGCCAGTATCGTCGGGACAGGGCGGAATCAGCCCCAGCATTTT. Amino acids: CASIVGTGRNQPQHF.

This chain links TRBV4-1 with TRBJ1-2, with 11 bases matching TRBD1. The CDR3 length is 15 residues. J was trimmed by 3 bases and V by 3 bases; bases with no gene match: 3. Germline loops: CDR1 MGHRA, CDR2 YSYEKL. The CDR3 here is CASSHGDRGDYGYTF. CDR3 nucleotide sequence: TGCGCCAGCAGCCATGGGGACAGGGGGGACTATGGCTACACCTTC.

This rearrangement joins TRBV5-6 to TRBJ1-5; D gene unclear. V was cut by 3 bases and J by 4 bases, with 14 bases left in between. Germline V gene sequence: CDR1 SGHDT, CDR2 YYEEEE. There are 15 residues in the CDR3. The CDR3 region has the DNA TGTGCCAGCAGCTCCCTTGAGACGGGGAATCAGCCCCAGCATTTT. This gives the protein CASSSLETGNQPQHF.

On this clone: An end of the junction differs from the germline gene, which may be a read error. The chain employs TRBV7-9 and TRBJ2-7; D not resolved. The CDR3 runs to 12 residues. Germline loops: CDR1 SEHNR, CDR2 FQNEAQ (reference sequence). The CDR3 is CSSSVTLDEQYF. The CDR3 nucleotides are TGTTCCAGCAGCGTAACCCTAGACGAGCAGTACTTC.

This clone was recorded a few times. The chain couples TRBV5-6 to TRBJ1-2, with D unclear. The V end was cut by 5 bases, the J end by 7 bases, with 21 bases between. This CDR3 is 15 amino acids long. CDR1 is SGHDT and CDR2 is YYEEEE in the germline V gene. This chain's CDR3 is CASRGLKGSAGGYTF. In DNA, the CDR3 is TGTGCCAGCAGGGGTCTAAAGGGTTCAGCGGGTGGCTACACCTTC.

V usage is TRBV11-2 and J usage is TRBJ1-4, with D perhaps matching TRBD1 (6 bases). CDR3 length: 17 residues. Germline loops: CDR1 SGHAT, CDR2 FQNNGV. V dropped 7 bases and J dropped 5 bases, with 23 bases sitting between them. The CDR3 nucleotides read TGTGCCAGCACCAACTGGAGAACCGGGACAAGGAATGAAAAACTGTTTTTT. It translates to CASTNWRTGTRNEKLFF.

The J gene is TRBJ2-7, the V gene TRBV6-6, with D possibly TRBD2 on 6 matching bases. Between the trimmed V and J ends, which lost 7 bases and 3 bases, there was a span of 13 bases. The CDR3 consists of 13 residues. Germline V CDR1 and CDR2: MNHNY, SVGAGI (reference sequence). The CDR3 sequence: CASTAGLHYEQYF. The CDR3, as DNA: TGTGCCAGCACTGCGGGACTCCACTACGAGCAGTACTTC.

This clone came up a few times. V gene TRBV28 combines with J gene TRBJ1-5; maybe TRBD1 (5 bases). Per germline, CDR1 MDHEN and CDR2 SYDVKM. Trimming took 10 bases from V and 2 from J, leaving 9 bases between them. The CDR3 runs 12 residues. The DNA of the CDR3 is TGTGCCATTCAGGGTGGCAATCAGCCCCAGCATTTT. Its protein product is CAIQGGNQPQHF.

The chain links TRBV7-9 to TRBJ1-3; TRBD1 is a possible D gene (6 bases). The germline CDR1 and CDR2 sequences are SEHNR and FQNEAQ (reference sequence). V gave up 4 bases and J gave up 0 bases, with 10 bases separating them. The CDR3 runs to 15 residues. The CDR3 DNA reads TGTGCCAGCAGCTCGGACAGAAACTCTGGAAACACCATATATTTT. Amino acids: CASSSDRNSGNTIYF.

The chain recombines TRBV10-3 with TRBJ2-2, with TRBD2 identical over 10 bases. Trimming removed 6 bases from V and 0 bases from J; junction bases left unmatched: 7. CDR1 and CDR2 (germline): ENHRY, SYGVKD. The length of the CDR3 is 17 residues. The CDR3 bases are TGTGCCATCAGACCCGGACTAGCGGTAACGAACACCGGGGAGCTGTTTTTT. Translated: CAIRPGLAVTNTGELFF.

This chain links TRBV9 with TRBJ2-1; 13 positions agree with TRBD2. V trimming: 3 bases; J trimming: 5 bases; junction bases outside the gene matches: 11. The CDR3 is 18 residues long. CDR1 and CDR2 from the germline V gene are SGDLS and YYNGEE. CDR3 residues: CASSAGGTTSGGHNEQFF. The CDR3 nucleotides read TGTGCCAGCAGCGCCGGGGGAACGACTAGCGGGGGGCACAATGAGCAGTTCTTC.

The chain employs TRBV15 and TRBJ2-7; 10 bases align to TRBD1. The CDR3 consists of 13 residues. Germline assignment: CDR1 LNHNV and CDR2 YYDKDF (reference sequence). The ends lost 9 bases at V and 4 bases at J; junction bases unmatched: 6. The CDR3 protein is CATNRDRGYEQYF. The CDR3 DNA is TGTGCCACGAACCGGGACAGGGGTTACGAGCAGTACTTC.